The table lists the clone carrying this T cell receptor (beta chain) with a few counts. Its antigen remains unidentified. This specimen includes other DNA sequences encoding the same CDR3. The data are from a study of shared clonotypes between healthy human individuals. Study-level results: Deeper or shallower sequencing was expected to change how clonotypes are shared among donors.

From germline, CDR1 is LGHNA and CDR2 YNFKEQ. V was cut by 0 bases and J by 4 bases, with 4 bases left in between. The CDR3 has 13 amino acids. Libraries were prepared by immunoSEQ multiplex PCR; TCRdb keeps only in-frame clonotypes and omits some of them. The data show 1 million to 1.3 million clones, around three quarters seen once. The sequencing sample was made of memory CD4+ T cells from PBMCs. As for subset: CD45RA-negative fraction. V gene TRBV4-2 combines with J gene TRBJ1-5, with unresolved D. The receptor was derived from a man younger than 30 in good health. Some clones in this sample may be carry-over from other donors' samples. CDR3 bases: TGTGCCAGCAGCCAAGATTCTAATCAGCCCCAGCATTTT. It yields the protein CASSQDSNQPQHF.